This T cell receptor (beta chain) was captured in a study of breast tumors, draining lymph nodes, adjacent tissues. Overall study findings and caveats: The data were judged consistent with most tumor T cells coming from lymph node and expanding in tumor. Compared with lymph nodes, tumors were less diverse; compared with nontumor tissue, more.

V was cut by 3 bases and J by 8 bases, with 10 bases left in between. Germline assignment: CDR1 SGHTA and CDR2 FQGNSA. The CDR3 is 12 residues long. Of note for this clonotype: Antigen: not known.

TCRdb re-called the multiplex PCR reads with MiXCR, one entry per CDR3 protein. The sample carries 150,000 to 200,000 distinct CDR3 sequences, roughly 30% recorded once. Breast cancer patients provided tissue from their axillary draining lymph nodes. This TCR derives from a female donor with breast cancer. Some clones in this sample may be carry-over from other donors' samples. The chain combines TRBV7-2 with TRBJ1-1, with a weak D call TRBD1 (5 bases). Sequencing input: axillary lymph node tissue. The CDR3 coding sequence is TGTGCCAGCAGCTTTGATGACAGCGAAGCTTTCTTT. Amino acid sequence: CASSFDDSEAFF.